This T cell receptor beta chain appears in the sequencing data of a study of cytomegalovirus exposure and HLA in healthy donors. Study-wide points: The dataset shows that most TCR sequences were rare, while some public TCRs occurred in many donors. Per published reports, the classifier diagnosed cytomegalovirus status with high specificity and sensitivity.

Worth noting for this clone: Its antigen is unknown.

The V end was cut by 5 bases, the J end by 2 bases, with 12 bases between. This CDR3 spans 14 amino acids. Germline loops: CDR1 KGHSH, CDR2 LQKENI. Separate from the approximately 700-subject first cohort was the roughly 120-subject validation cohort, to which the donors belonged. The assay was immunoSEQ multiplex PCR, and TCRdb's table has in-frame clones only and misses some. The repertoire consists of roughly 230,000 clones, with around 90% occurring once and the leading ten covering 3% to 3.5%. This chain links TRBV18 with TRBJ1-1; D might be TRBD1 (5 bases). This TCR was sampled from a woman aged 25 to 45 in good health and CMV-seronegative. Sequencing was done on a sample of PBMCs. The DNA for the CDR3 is TGTGCCAGCTCATCGAAGCAGGGAAACACTGAAGCTTTCTTT. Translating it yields CASSSKQGNTEAFF.